These 26 T cell receptor beta chains were sequenced from one sample in a study of OX40 agonist ivuxolimab in advanced cancers. The table came from immunoSEQ multiplex PCR; TCRdb's copy has only in-frame clones and leaves some out. The sample comprises approximately 94,000 clones, under 95% of which are singletons, and under 0.65% rests with the top ten. This specimen consisted of CD4+ or CD8+ T cells sorted from blood, obtained in a trial of the OX40 agonist ivuxolimab. The receptor source for this set is an adult with an advanced solid tumor such as melanoma, head and neck, liver or kidney cancer.

The chain links TRBV19 to TRBJ2-6; D remains ambiguous. With 4 bases removed from V and 1 base from J, the gap between germline ends came to 5 bases. Germline assignment: CDR1 LNHDA and CDR2 SQIVND (reference sequence). CDR3 length: 14 amino acids. CDR3 in DNA: TGTGCCAGTAGTACGTCATCTGGGGCCAACGTCCTGACTTTC. Protein: CASSTSSGANVLTF.

The rearrangement uses TRBV28 and TRBJ2-3; 11 positions agree with TRBD2. Trimming took 8 bases from V and 3 from J; bases not matched to a gene: 16. Germline assignment: CDR1 MDHEN and CDR2 SYDVKM. The CDR3 has 18 amino acids. CDR3 DNA sequence: TGTGCCAGCGGTAGGCCGGGGGTAGCGGGAGGGAGTACAGATACGCAGTATTTT. This gives the protein CASGRPGVAGGSTDTQYF.

CDR3 loop: CASGNTGELFF. In nucleotides, the CDR3 is TGTGCCAGCGGCAACACCGGGGAGCTGTTTTTT. The rearrangement links TRBV7-9 to TRBJ2-2; unclear D gene. Germline values: CDR1 SEHNR, CDR2 FQNEAQ (reference sequence). Trimming took off 8 bases at V and 2 bases at J, with 3 bases between the two ends. The CDR3 runs 11 residues.

V gene TRBV9 combines with J gene TRBJ2-1, with 13 bases that match TRBD2. The V gene's germline CDR1 is SGDLS and CDR2 YYNGEE. This CDR3 has 16 amino acids. J lost 12 bases, V lost 0 bases, and 9 bases had no gene match. The CDR3 DNA reads as TGTGCCAGCAGCGTAGGGGGGACTAGCGGGATAGATCGGCAGTTCTTC. It translates to CASSVGGTSGIDRQFF.

The rearrangement joins TRBV6-5 to TRBJ2-3; the match to TRBD2 covers 9 bases. The CDR3 contains 15 residues. Trimming at V came to 2 bases and at J to 5 bases, leaving 5 bases not matched to a gene. Germline values: CDR1 MNHEY, CDR2 SVGAGI. This chain's CDR3 is CASSYLSGRKDTQYF. Written as DNA, the CDR3 is TGTGCCAGCAGTTACCTTAGCGGGAGAAAAGATACGCAGTATTTT.

The chain joins TRBV5-1 to TRBJ2-1, with 7 bases identical to TRBD1. V shed 4 bases, J shed 9 bases, and the junction held 13 bases outside the gene matches. This CDR3 is built from 15 residues. CDR1 is SGHRS, CDR2 YFSETQ, per germline. This chain's CDR3 is CASSVDRVGRAEQFF. The CDR3 coding sequence is TGCGCCAGCAGCGTAGACAGGGTGGGACGGGCTGAGCAGTTCTTC.

The J gene is TRBJ2-1, the V gene TRBV6-5; D is possibly TRBD2 (6 bases). CDR1 and CDR2 (germline): MNHEY, SVGAGI. There are 13 residues in the CDR3. V dropped 4 bases and J dropped 10 bases, with 14 bases sitting between them. The CDR3: CASSSRRGREQFF. In DNA, the CDR3 is TGTGCCAGCAGTTCACGGCGGGGTAGAGAGCAGTTCTTC.

The chain employs TRBV7-8 and TRBJ2-1, with TRBD2 matching 16 bases. The CDR3 is made up of 16 amino acids. Germline assignment: CDR1 SGHVS and CDR2 FQNEAQ. Trimming cost V 6 bases and J 9 bases; bases outside gene matches: 8. DNA of the CDR3: TGTGCCAGCAGTCAGGGACTAGCGGGAGGGCCTGCTGAGCAGTTCTTC. Translation: CASSQGLAGGPAEQFF.

This chain links TRBV30 with TRBJ2-5; 9 bases match TRBD2. The CDR3 length is 17 residues. Per the germline V gene, CDR1 is GTSNPN and CDR2 is SVGIG (reference sequence). V lost 0 bases to trimming and J lost 1 base; unmatched junction nucleotides: 9. The CDR3 sequence: CAWSVRFGGRAQETQYF. CDR3 coding DNA: TGTGCCTGGAGTGTAAGATTCGGCGGGAGGGCCCAAGAGACCCAGTACTTC.

The V call is TRBV4-1, the J call TRBJ1-5, with 7 bases identical to TRBD1. Germline lookup yields CDR1 MGHRA and CDR2 YSYEKL. The length of the CDR3 is 14 residues. The junction had 6 bases not matched to a gene; V was cut back by 4 bases and J by 6 bases. For the CDR3, the DNA is TGCGCCAGCAGCCCTGGACAGGCCGGTCAGCCCCAGCATTTT. It yields the protein CASSPGQAGQPQHF.

V gene TRBV2 combines with J gene TRBJ1-1; D is unresolved. V was cut by 6 bases and J by 1 base, with 3 bases left in between. The CDR3 consists of 11 residues. Per the germline V gene, CDR1 is SNHLY and CDR2 is FYNNEI. CDR3: CASRSNTEAFF. The CDR3 DNA follows: TGTGCCAGCAGGTCGAACACTGAAGCTTTCTTT.

The chain's CDR3 is CASSSQLVGGYNEQFF. CDR3 sequence (DNA): TGTGCCAGCAGCTCCCAGCTAGTCGGAGGTTACAATGAGCAGTTCTTC. V and J are TRBV7-8 and TRBJ2-1; weak D call: TRBD2 (5 bases). Trimming removed 4 bases from V and 4 bases from J, with 17 bases in between. Looked up from germline, CDR1 is SGHVS and CDR2 is FQNEAQ. This CDR3 has 16 amino acids.

The gene calls are TRBV5-1 and TRBJ1-1; possibly TRBD1 for D (6 bases). Trimming shortened V by 2 bases and J by 1 base, and 9 bases separated the two germline ends. The CDR3 sequence is 14 residues long. The germline gives CDR1 SGHRS, CDR2 YFSETQ. The CDR3 nucleotides read TGCGCCAGCAGCTTCGCAGGGGCGAACACTGAAGCTTTCTTT. It codes for CASSFAGANTEAFF.

This clone was recorded once. The gene calls are TRBV7-8 and TRBJ2-7, with TRBD2 matching over 10 bases. Germline lookup yields CDR1 SGHVS and CDR2 FQNEAQ. J was trimmed by 5 bases and V by 5 bases; bases with no gene match: 15. This CDR3 is built from 17 residues. CDR3 coding DNA: TGTGCCAGCAGCGGGACTACTAGCGGGAACAGAAGAAACGAGCAGTACTTC. This encodes CASSGTTSGNRRNEQYF.

The rearrangement links TRBV5-1 to TRBJ2-2; perhaps TRBD1 as D (6 bases). The ends were cut back, 7 bases at V and 4 bases at J, with 14 bases in the middle. This CDR3 is built from 14 residues. CDR1 is SGHRS and CDR2 is YFSETQ in the germline V gene. The CDR3 loop reads CASSKDSPTGELFF. The CDR3 DNA is TGCGCCAGCTCCAAGGACAGCCCCACCGGGGAGCTGTTTTTT.

V is TRBV28 and J is TRBJ2-7; 11 bases are shared with TRBD2. V lost 5 bases, J lost 4 bases, and 4 bases stayed unmatched. Germline V gene data show CDR1 as MDHEN and CDR2 as SYDVKM. The CDR3 runs to 14 residues. Here the CDR3 DNA reads TGTGCCAGCAGTCCTACTAGCGGGAGTTACGAGCAGTACTTC. This gives the protein CASSPTSGSYEQYF.

The chain recombines TRBV4-1 with TRBJ2-7; TRBD2 matches 8 bases. V was pared by 3 bases and J by 3 bases, with 7 bases of the junction left unmatched. CDR3 size: 15 residues. Per the germline V gene, CDR1 is MGHRA and CDR2 is YSYEKL. CDR3 amino acids: CASSHTRGGNYEQYF. CDR3 DNA: TGCGCCAGCAGCCATACTCGCGGGGGGAACTACGAGCAGTACTTC.

V usage is TRBV5-4 and J usage is TRBJ2-7; D not certain. This CDR3 spans 12 amino acids. CDR1 SGHNT and CDR2 YYREEE come from the germline V gene (reference sequence). V lost 5 bases to trimming and J lost 6 bases, with 12 bases between them. CDR3 residues: CASRNWVGEQYF. CDR3 DNA sequence: TGTGCCAGCAGAAATTGGGTGGGCGAGCAGTACTTC.

The chain joins TRBV28 to TRBJ2-5, with 8 bases matching TRBD2. The CDR3 consists of 14 residues. Germline V gene sequence: CDR1 MDHEN, CDR2 SYDVKM. The J segment lost 0 bases and the V segment lost 5 bases, leaving 2 bases of the junction unmatched. Here the CDR3 reads CASSQREYQETQYF. The CDR3 DNA sequence: TGTGCCAGCAGTCAGCGGGAGTACCAAGAGACCCAGTACTTC.

J is TRBJ1-1 and V is TRBV5-1, with a weak D call TRBD1 (5 bases). The germline V gene has CDR1 SGHRS and CDR2 YFSETQ. The CDR3 spans 13 residues. The germline V and J ends were trimmed by 6 bases and 5 bases, with 14 bases remaining between them. CDR3 residues: CASTPEGWTEAFF. The CDR3 DNA is TGCGCCAGCACCCCAGAGGGGTGGACTGAAGCTTTCTTT.

The CDR3 sequence is CASSLGNRVAQHF. The CDR3 coding sequence is TGTGCCAGCAGCTTGGGGAACAGGGTTGCCCAGCATTTT. The J gene is TRBJ1-5, the V gene TRBV5-8; D might be TRBD1 (6 bases). V was shortened by 0 bases and J by 11 bases, with 12 bases between the two germline ends. Germline V CDR1 and CDR2: SGHTS, YDEGEE. The CDR3 spans 13 residues.

This sequence joins TRBV5-1 and TRBJ2-5, with no clear D. V was cut by 1 base and J by 2 bases, with 6 bases left in between. The CDR3 spans 13 residues. The germline gives CDR1 SGHRS, CDR2 YFSETQ. The CDR3 region is CASSLRQQETQYF. As DNA, the CDR3 is TGCGCCAGCAGCTTGAGGCAGCAAGAGACCCAGTACTTC.

The J gene is TRBJ1-5, the V gene TRBV27, with D unresolved. Germline-derived CDR1 and CDR2 are MNHEY and SMNVEV (reference sequence). The ends were cut back, 3 bases at V and 3 bases at J, with 9 bases in the middle. CDR3 length equals 14 residues. CDR3 region: CASSFLGYNQPQHF. The CDR3 DNA follows: TGTGCCAGCAGTTTCTTGGGGTACAATCAGCCCCAGCATTTT.

The chain combines TRBV30 with TRBJ2-2; D is perhaps TRBD1 (5 bases). The CDR3 is 14 amino acids. V was pared by 6 bases and J by 6 bases, with 17 bases between. Germline V gene data show CDR1 as GTSNPN and CDR2 as SVGIG (reference sequence). CDR3 DNA sequence: TGTGCCTGTTCAGGGCCCCGGATTGCCGGGGAGCTGTTTTTT. Encoded protein: CACSGPRIAGELFF.

The V and J genes are TRBV4-3 and TRBJ2-2; no clear D gene. The CDR3 is made up of 13 amino acids. In germline, CDR1 is LGHNA, CDR2 YSLEER. V gave up 2 bases and J gave up 10 bases, with 11 bases separating them. CDR3 in amino acids: CASSQSGQPELFF. For the CDR3, the DNA is TGCGCCAGCAGCCAATCTGGGCAGCCGGAGCTGTTTTTT.

This clone occurred once. The chain recombines TRBV28 with TRBJ1-2, with 7 bases matching TRBD1. The CDR3 covers 13 residues. CDR1 and CDR2 from the germline V gene are MDHEN and SYDVKM. V dropped 6 bases and J dropped 4; count of bases not matched to a gene: 5. CDR3 protein: CASSRRQGYGYTF. CDR3 nucleotides: TGTGCCAGCAGCCGACGACAGGGCTATGGCTACACCTTC.